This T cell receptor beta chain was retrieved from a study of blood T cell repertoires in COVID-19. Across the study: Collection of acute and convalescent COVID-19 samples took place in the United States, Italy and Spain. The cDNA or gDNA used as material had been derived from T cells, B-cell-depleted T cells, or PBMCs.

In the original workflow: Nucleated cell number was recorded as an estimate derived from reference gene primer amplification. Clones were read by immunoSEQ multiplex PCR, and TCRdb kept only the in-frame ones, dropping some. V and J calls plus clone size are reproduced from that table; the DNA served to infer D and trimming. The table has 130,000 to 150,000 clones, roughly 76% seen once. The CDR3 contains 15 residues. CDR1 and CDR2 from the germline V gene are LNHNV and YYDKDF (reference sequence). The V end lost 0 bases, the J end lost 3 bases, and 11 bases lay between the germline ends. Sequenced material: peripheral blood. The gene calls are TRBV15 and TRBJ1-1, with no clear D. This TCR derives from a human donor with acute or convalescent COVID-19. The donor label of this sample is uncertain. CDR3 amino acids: CATSRDSLRDTEAFF. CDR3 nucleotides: TGTGCCACCAGCAGAGATAGCCTCCGGGACACTGAAGCTTTCTTT.